This T cell receptor (beta chain) emerged from a study of CD8 T cells in ankylosing spondylitis. Study observations and caveats: Significant enrichment of disease-linked clones was reportedly seen in matched ankylosing spondylitis synovial fluid.

Germline V gene lookup returns CDR1 DFQATT and CDR2 SNEGSKA (reference sequence). V lost 1 base and J lost 3; bases outside the gene matches: 5. The CDR3 runs to 14 residues. Using its own MiXCR run on the 5' RACE reads, TCRdb lists one record per CDR3 protein. The table has some 250,000 distinct CDR3 sequences, around 11% seen once. This clonotype appeared many times. Its specificity is unknown. Sequenced input: blood, either unsorted or a sorted T cell fraction (not recorded which). This TCR came from a male donor with ankylosing spondylitis or in good health (not recorded which). V gene TRBV20-1 combines with J gene TRBJ1-2; 7 bases agree with TRBD1. CDR3 sequence (DNA): TGCAGTGCTAGAGCATCGGGACAGTACTATGGCTACACCTTC. It yields the protein CSARASGQYYGYTF.